This T cell receptor beta chain was obtained from a study of CD8 T cells in Susac syndrome. Broader study findings: TEMRA cells and active patients showed peak Susac CD8+ clonal expansion.

Reverse transcription of 0.5 to 1 ug RNA was performed with random hexamers. Each CDR3 protein is one row after TCRdb ran MiXCR on the immunoSEQ multiplex PCR reads. The data hold about 76,000 distinct CDR3 sequences, with roughly 92% observed a single time. Concerning this clonotype: Antigen: not known.

The CDR3 is made up of 15 amino acids. The V and J ends lost 4 bases and 3 bases respectively, with 16 bases between them. The germline V gene encodes CDR1 SGHTS and CDR2 YDEGEE. The source of this sequence is a human donor with Susac syndrome. The rearrangement uses TRBV5-8 and TRBJ1-1, with D perhaps matching TRBD1 (5 bases). What was sequenced was CD8+ T cells from PBMCs. Written as DNA, the CDR3 is TGTGCCAGCAGCAATGGCAGGGTCCTCTACACTGAAGCTTTCTTT. Its translation is CASSNGRVLYTEAFF.